Listed here are 6 T cell receptor beta chains from one sample, sequenced in a study of shared clonotypes between healthy human individuals (dated by TCRdb to 2018 to 2020). The library was produced with the immunoSEQ multiplex PCR assay. TCRdb limited this immuneACCESS table to in-frame rearrangements with V and J called. A share of clones is missing; checked studies link under half to unresolved V genes, and the rest is unexplained. This sample is represented by about 2 million clones; 85% to 95% of them were singletons. The ten largest clones take up 0.1% to 0.15% of the sample. Material: naive CD4+ T cells sorted from blood. The cell subset or site label on this specimen signifies: CD45RA+ positively selected. These receptors were obtained from a man aged 18 to 29 in good health.

On this clone itself: Other nucleotide sequences in the sample specify the same CDR3. The chain carries TRBV5-4 and TRBJ2-5; D is perhaps TRBD2 (6 bases). In germline, CDR1 is SGHNT, CDR2 YYREEE (reference sequence). The CDR3 is made up of 14 amino acids. V was pared by 0 bases and J by 1 base, with 7 bases between. CDR3 protein: CASSLGGAQETQYF. In nucleotides, the CDR3 is TGTGCCAGCAGCTTGGGCGGGGCCCAAGAGACCCAGTACTTC.

V is TRBV29-1 and J is TRBJ1-1; D gene uncertain. This CDR3 has 12 residues. The germline gives CDR1 SQVTM, CDR2 ANQGSEA. Trimming took 3 bases from V and 2 from J, leaving 7 bases between them. The CDR3 DNA sequence: TGCAGCGTTGACGGGCTAAACACTGAAGCTTTCTTT. It translates to CSVDGLNTEAFF.

The chain links TRBV30 to TRBJ2-5, with D tentatively TRBD1 (6 bases). There are 15 residues in the CDR3. The V end lost 2 bases, the J end lost 4 bases, and 17 bases lay between the germline ends. Germline lookup yields CDR1 GTSNPN and CDR2 SVGIG (reference sequence). CDR3 protein: CAWSKGTGRAETQYF. The DNA for the CDR3 is TGTGCCTGGAGTAAGGGAACAGGGCGGGCAGAGACCCAGTACTTC.

The V call is TRBV6-1, the J call TRBJ1-4; no definite D call. CDR1 and CDR2 from the germline V gene are MNHNS and SASEGT. There are 15 residues in the CDR3. With 4 bases removed from V and 0 bases from J, the gap between germline ends came to 9 bases. The chain's CDR3 is CASSATFSTNEKLFF. The CDR3 nucleotides are TGTGCCAGCAGTGCAACATTCTCAACTAATGAAAAACTGTTTTTT.

CDR3 coding DNA: TGTGCCTCGGGACGTGAAAATTCACCCCTCCACTTT. Residues: CASGRENSPLHF. The V call is TRBV10-3, the J call TRBJ1-6; the D gene is possibly TRBD1 (5 bases). CDR1 is ENHRY and CDR2 is SYGVKD in the germline V gene. V lost 11 bases, J lost 7 bases, and 12 bases lay in between. This CDR3 has 12 amino acids.

The chain has TRBV4-3 and TRBJ1-2; TRBD1 is a possible D gene (6 bases). V shed 1 base and J shed 4 bases, with 13 bases lying between them. Germline loops: CDR1 LGHNA, CDR2 YSLEER. This CDR3 is 15 amino acids long. The CDR3 loop is CASSQVGGQGYGYTF. CDR3 DNA: TGCGCCAGCAGCCAAGTCGGGGGGCAGGGCTATGGCTACACCTTC.